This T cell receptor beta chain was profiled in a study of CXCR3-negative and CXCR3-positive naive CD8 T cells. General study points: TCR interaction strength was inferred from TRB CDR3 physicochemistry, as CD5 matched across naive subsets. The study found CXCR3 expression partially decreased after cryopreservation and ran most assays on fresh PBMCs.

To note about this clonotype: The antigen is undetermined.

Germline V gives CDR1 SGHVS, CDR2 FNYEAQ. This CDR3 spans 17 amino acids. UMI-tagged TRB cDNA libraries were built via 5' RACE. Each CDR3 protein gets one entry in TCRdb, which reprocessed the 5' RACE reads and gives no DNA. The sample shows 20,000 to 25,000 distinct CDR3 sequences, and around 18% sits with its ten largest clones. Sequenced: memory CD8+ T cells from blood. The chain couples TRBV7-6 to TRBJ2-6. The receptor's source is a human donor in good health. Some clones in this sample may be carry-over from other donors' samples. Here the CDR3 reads CASSLLEEYSGANVLTF.